A single sample is the source of the 27 T cell receptor beta chains below, sequenced in a study of cytomegalovirus exposure and HLA in healthy donors. PCR used 60 Vbeta primers and 13 Jbeta primers. The assay was immunoSEQ multiplex PCR, and TCRdb's table has in-frame clones only and misses some. Of 120,000 to 150,000 clones listed, roughly 70% are singletons. The sequenced sample consisted of PBMCs. The receptors were sampled from a woman aged 40 to 50 in good health and CMV-seronegative.

A single count supports this clone. The chain employs TRBV5-1 and TRBJ2-1; TRBD2 aligns across 8 bases. V lost 7 bases to trimming and J lost 2 bases; unmatched junction nucleotides: 8. Germline V gene sequence: CDR1 SGHRS, CDR2 YFSETQ. CDR3 length: 15 residues. The CDR3 DNA sequence: TGCGCCAGCCTGCAGGGTAGCGGGGCCTACAATGAGCAGTTCTTC. Translation: CASLQGSGAYNEQFF.

The gene calls are TRBV14 and TRBJ2-1; TRBD1 matches at 7 bases. V was clipped by 2 bases and J by 2 bases; unmatched bases: 3. Germline CDR1 is SGHDN and CDR2 is FVKESK. This CDR3 spans 15 amino acids. The CDR3 DNA reads as TGTGCCAGCAGCCAATACAGGGGCACCTACAATGAGCAGTTCTTC. This sequence encodes CASSQYRGTYNEQFF.

The chain carries TRBV29-1 and TRBJ2-2; D ambiguous. Germline values: CDR1 SQVTM, CDR2 ANQGSEA. This CDR3 is built from 13 residues. V was clipped by 6 bases and J by 0 bases, with 8 bases between them. In nucleotides, the CDR3 is TGCAGCGTGGCACAGTCGAACACCGGGGAGCTGTTTTTT. Translation: CSVAQSNTGELFF.

This clone was counted only a few times. An end of the junction does not agree with germline; a read error may underlie this. The chain links TRBV6-1 to TRBJ2-1; 8 positions match TRBD2. The CDR3 extends over 12 amino acids. CDR1 MNHNS and CDR2 SASEGT come from the germline V gene. CDR3 bases: TGCTTAGCGGGAAGCTCCTACAATGAGCAGTTCTTC. Translation gives CLAGSSYNEQFF.

The table lists this clone with a few counts. The rearrangement links TRBV10-3 to TRBJ1-1; D is unresolved. Germline lookup yields CDR1 ENHRY and CDR2 SYGVKD. V was clipped by 7 bases and J by 1 base, with 10 bases between them. This CDR3 contains 13 residues. This chain's CDR3 is CAIMTGQNTEAFF. Written as DNA, the CDR3 is TGTGCCATCATGACGGGTCAGAACACTGAAGCTTTCTTT.

This chain joins TRBV5-4 and TRBJ2-7, with a tentative D call TRBD2 (6 bases). The CDR3 runs to 16 residues. Germline V gene data show CDR1 as SGHNT and CDR2 as YYREEE (reference sequence). V lost 3 bases and J 0 bases, leaving 16 bases between the germline ends. The CDR3 loop is CASSSDVGLSSYEQYF. In DNA, the CDR3 is TGTGCCAGCAGCTCGGACGTGGGACTTAGCTCCTACGAGCAGTACTTC.

This rearrangement joins TRBV6-1 to TRBJ2-7, with D perhaps TRBD1 (5 bases). Germline V gives CDR1 MNHNS, CDR2 SASEGT. The CDR3 contains 13 residues. V shed 8 bases and J shed 1 base, with 12 bases lying between them. DNA of the CDR3: TGTGCCAGCGGGCAGGGAACTTCCTACGAGCAGTACTTC. This translates into CASGQGTSYEQYF.

The chain recombines TRBV5-1 with TRBJ1-1; 9 bases are a match to TRBD1. CDR3 length: 13 residues. V was clipped by 6 bases and J by 2 bases; unmatched bases: 2. The germline V gene has CDR1 SGHRS and CDR2 YFSETQ. The CDR3 loop reads CASKQGANTEAFF. The CDR3 DNA sequence: TGCGCCAGCAAACAGGGGGCAAACACTGAAGCTTTCTTT. Full variable domain (rest looked up from reference TRBV5-1 and TRBJ1-1): KAGVTQTPRYLIKTRGQQVTLSCSPISGHRSVSWYQQTPGQGLQFLFEYFSETQRNKGNFPGRFSGRQFSNSRSEMNVSTLELGDSALYLCASKQGANTEAFFGQGTRLTVV.

The J gene is TRBJ1-4, the V gene TRBV30; 9 nucleotides agree with TRBD1. The CDR3 length is 13 residues. CDR1 is GTSNPN, CDR2 SVGIG, per germline (reference sequence). V trimming: 1 base; J trimming: 8 bases; junction bases outside the gene matches: 2. The CDR3 DNA reads as TGTGCCTGGAGTGCCGGGACAGGGGAAAAACTGTTTTTT. Translated, it gives CAWSAGTGEKLFF.

J is TRBJ1-2 and V is TRBV30, with D perhaps TRBD1 (6 bases). V shed 5 bases and J shed 1 base, with 11 bases lying between them. The CDR3 is 13 amino acids. Germline V lookup: CDR1 GTSNPN, CDR2 SVGIG (reference sequence). The DNA for the CDR3 is TGTGCCTGGGTGGGACATGGTAACTATGGCTACACCTTC. Amino acid sequence: CAWVGHGNYGYTF.

This clone was seen more than once but under ten times. The chain couples TRBV30 to TRBJ1-1; D is possibly TRBD1 (6 bases). Germline V gene sequence: CDR1 GTSNPN, CDR2 SVGIG (reference sequence). The CDR3 has 14 residues. V lost 5 bases to trimming and J lost 0 bases, with 13 bases between them. The CDR3: CAWGRRGVNTEAFF. CDR3 bases: TGTGCCTGGGGACGCAGGGGAGTGAACACTGAAGCTTTCTTT.

This chain links TRBV27 with TRBJ1-5; 7 bases line up with TRBD1. V dropped 4 bases and J dropped 1; count of bases not matched to a gene: 4. This CDR3 spans 15 amino acids. Germline assignment: CDR1 MNHEY and CDR2 SMNVEV (reference sequence). CDR3 DNA sequence: TGTGCCAGCAGTTATACGACAGGGAGCAATCAGCCCCAGCATTTT. Translated, it gives CASSYTTGSNQPQHF.

This chain joins TRBV6-5 and TRBJ2-7; tentatively, D is TRBD2 (6 bases). This CDR3 region has 16 residues. Germline values: CDR1 MNHEY, CDR2 SVGAGI. Deletions cut 0 bases from V and 4 bases from J, with 16 bases between. CDR3: CASSYSSAGIVYEQYF. The CDR3 bases are TGTGCCAGCAGTTACTCGTCGGCGGGAATTGTTTACGAGCAGTACTTC.

The chain combines TRBV10-3 with TRBJ2-3; 11 nucleotides line up with TRBD2. CDR1 is ENHRY and CDR2 is SYGVKD in the germline V gene. The CDR3 is 16 residues long. After removal of 4 bases from V and 3 bases from J, the junction contained 6 bases not matched to a gene. CDR3 loop: CAISGGASGRTDTQYF. CDR3 nucleotide sequence: TGTGCCATCAGTGGCGGAGCTAGCGGGAGGACAGATACGCAGTATTTT.

The chain has TRBV5-1 and TRBJ2-3, with 15 positions matching TRBD2. CDR3 length: 19 amino acids. Germline CDR1 SGHRS, CDR2 YFSETQ. The J segment lost 3 bases and the V segment lost 7 bases, leaving 15 bases of the junction unmatched. CDR3 amino acids: CASGRGLAGGSRSTDTQYF. The CDR3 DNA reads as TGCGCCAGCGGCCGAGGACTAGCGGGAGGGTCGCGAAGTACAGATACGCAGTATTTT. Variable domain in full (rest from reference TRBV5-1 and TRBJ2-3): KAGVTQTPRYLIKTRGQQVTLSCSPISGHRSVSWYQQTPGQGLQFLFEYFSETQRNKGNFPGRFSGRQFSNSRSEMNVSTLELGDSALYLCASGRGLAGGSRSTDTQYFGPGTRLTVL.

The chain joins TRBV18 to TRBJ1-2; 12 bases align to TRBD1. The CDR3 extends over 15 amino acids. The germline V gene has CDR1 KGHSH and CDR2 LQKENI. The V gene end was trimmed by 3 bases and the J gene end by 6 bases; junction bases not matched to a gene: 5. CDR3 DNA sequence: TGTGCCAGCTCACCTCCGGGACAGGGGGCCCATGGCTACACCTTC. Protein product: CASSPPGQGAHGYTF.

The CDR3 DNA sequence: TGTGCCAGTAGTCTGGACTTGGGACAACCGTACGAGCAGTACTTC. Its translation: CASSLDLGQPYEQYF. The rearrangement uses TRBV19 and TRBJ2-7, with a weak D call TRBD1 (6 bases). The germline V and J ends were trimmed by 5 bases and 4 bases, with 18 bases remaining between them. This CDR3 is 15 amino acids long. Germline assignment: CDR1 LNHDA and CDR2 SQIVND (reference sequence).

The CDR3 sequence: CASSLWLAGGTADTQYF. CDR3 sequence (DNA): TGCGCCAGCAGCTTGTGGCTAGCGGGAGGGACGGCAGATACGCAGTATTTT. The rearrangement uses TRBV5-1 and TRBJ2-3, with 12 bases identical to TRBD2. J lost 4 bases, V lost 1 base, and 7 bases had no gene match. The CDR3 has 17 residues. The V gene's germline CDR1 is SGHRS and CDR2 YFSETQ.

The chain joins TRBV5-1 to TRBJ2-7; the D is unclear. The CDR3 spans 16 residues. V was clipped by 4 bases and J by 1 base, with 18 bases between them. Germline CDR1 SGHRS, CDR2 YFSETQ. The CDR3 bases are TGCGCCAGCAGCCCTGGTGGAAGCGAGGATTCCTACGAGCAGTACTTC. It translates to CASSPGGSEDSYEQYF.

This clone has just one count. J is TRBJ1-4 and V is TRBV27, with 7 bases fitting TRBD1. J lost 7 bases, V lost 6 bases, and 14 bases had no gene match. Germline CDR1 is MNHEY and CDR2 is SMNVEV (reference sequence). The CDR3 totals 16 residues. CDR3 coding DNA: TGTGCCAGCAGCCCAACTCAGGGGGAAGCGGGTGAAAAACTGTTTTTT. It encodes CASSPTQGEAGEKLFF.

As concerns this clone: Other DNA sequences in the same sample also yield this CDR3. The V and J genes are TRBV2 and TRBJ1-5; 7 bases are a match to TRBD1. Germline V gene lookup returns CDR1 SNHLY and CDR2 FYNNEI. After removal of 4 bases from V and 4 bases from J, the junction contained 4 bases not matched to a gene. The CDR3 spans 14 residues. Here the CDR3 DNA reads TGTGCCAGCAGTGGGACAGGAGGAAATCAGCCCCAGCATTTT. It is translated as CASSGTGGNQPQHF.

The CDR3 here is CAAGDRRRFF. The CDR3 DNA follows: TGTGCCGCAGGGGATAGGCGGCGGTTCTTC. The chain has TRBV2 and TRBJ2-1; tentatively, D is TRBD1 (6 bases). Deletions cut 11 bases from V and 15 bases from J, with 17 bases between. Germline CDR1 and CDR2: SNHLY and FYNNEI. The CDR3 spans 10 residues.

This clone has only a few counts. The chain couples TRBV6-5 to TRBJ2-7; D unclear. Germline CDR1 MNHEY, CDR2 SVGAGI. The CDR3 length is 15 residues. Trimming removed 0 bases at V and 0 bases at J, with 9 bases between. This CDR3 reads CASSYSRIASYEQYF. CDR3 DNA: TGTGCCAGCAGTTACTCGAGGATAGCCTCCTACGAGCAGTACTTC.

This chain's CDR3 is CASTLGGENTEAFF. As DNA, the CDR3 is TGTGCCAGCACCCTGGGGGGGGAGAACACTGAAGCTTTCTTT. The V and J genes are TRBV27 and TRBJ1-1; D is perhaps TRBD1 (5 bases). The V end was cut by 7 bases, the J end by 1 base, with 13 bases between. The CDR3 length is 14 residues. Germline CDR1 MNHEY, CDR2 SMNVEV (reference sequence).

V gene TRBV25-1 combines with J gene TRBJ2-5, with a weak D call TRBD1 (5 bases). The CDR3 sequence is 15 residues long. V was shortened by 0 bases and J by 2 bases, with 10 bases between the two germline ends. The V gene's germline CDR1 is MGHDK and CDR2 SYGVNS. The CDR3 is CASSEYWTSQETQYF. CDR3 nucleotides: TGTGCCAGCAGTGAATATTGGACATCACAAGAGACCCAGTACTTC. The entire variable domain, with the rest obtained from reference TRBV25-1 and TRBJ2-5, is as follows: EADIYQTPRYLVIGTGKKITLECSQTMGHDKMYWYQQDPGMELHLIHYSYGVNSTEKGDLSSESTVSRIRTEHFPLTLESARPSHTSQYLCASSEYWTSQETQYFGPGTRLLVL.

This clone showed up just a few times. The chain employs TRBV6-5 and TRBJ1-3; 7 nucleotides align to TRBD1. The CDR3 totals 15 residues. Germline V gene data show CDR1 as MNHEY and CDR2 as SVGAGI. J lost 4 bases, V lost 5 bases, and 8 bases had no gene match. The CDR3 DNA sequence: TGTGCCAGCAGTGCCACAGGGGTGGCAGGAAACACCATATATTTT. This encodes CASSATGVAGNTIYF.

V usage is TRBV27 and J usage is TRBJ1-5; D is undetermined. The V end was cut by 5 bases, the J end by 0 bases, with 5 bases between. This CDR3 has 13 amino acids. The germline CDR1 and CDR2 sequences are MNHEY and SMNVEV (reference sequence). As DNA, the CDR3 is TGTGCCAGCAGTATAAATAGCAATCAGCCCCAGCATTTT. Protein product: CASSINSNQPQHF.